This T cell receptor (beta chain) was sequenced for a study of shared clonotypes between healthy human individuals. The method was immunoSEQ multiplex PCR; TCRdb's version includes in-frame clones alone and lacks a portion of them. The table lists around 600,000 clones, about 98% of them singletons. Naive CD8 cells lacked CD45RO, underwent positive selection for CCR7 and left out terminally differentiated effector memory CD45RA+ cells. Trimming removed 1 base from V and 2 bases from J, with 15 bases in between. Germline V lookup: CDR1 SGHAT, CDR2 FQNNGV. The length of the CDR3 is 16 residues. The V call is TRBV11-2, the J call TRBJ2-7; D is uncertain. Source material: naive CD8+ T cells sorted from blood. The sequence was collected from a man aged 25-45 years in good health. DNA for the CDR3: TGTGCCAGCAGCTTAGGTCCGCCGCCACGGGCCTACGAGCAGTACTTC. Protein product: CASSLGPPPRAYEQYF.